This note documents a single T cell receptor (beta chain) sequence. The sample holds a few counts of this clone. Its specific antigen is unknown. No qualities accompany the bases; no much larger clone lies one base away. The TCRbeta CDR3 regions were amplified in a multiplexed two-step PCR with Vbeta-specific forward primers and Jbeta-specific reverse primers. TCRbeta libraries were sequenced on an Illumina instrument through the immunoSEQ service. The study's processing was this. V, D and J genes were assigned using IMGT annotation, and counts were corrected for multiplex PCR bias using synthetic CDR3 analogues. The immunoSEQ Analyzer calculated repertoire clonality as one minus the normalized Shannon entropy. Clonal expansion was defined using Fisher's exact test with Benjamini-Hochberg false discovery rate control and a two-tailed threshold of P<0.01. TCRdb obtained this table from immuneACCESS and retained in-frame rearrangements with V and J assigned. These tables miss some clones; where compared with another copy, unresolved V genes account for less than half of the shortfall, and the remainder is unexplained. That table is the source of V, J and clone size, and D and trimming were worked out from the DNA. This sample gives 21,000 or so clones in total; around two thirds of them show up just once. The ten biggest clones cover approximately 0.97% of the sample.

The record originates from a study of regulatory dendritic cells for organ transplantation (dated by TCRdb to about 2017). Turning to the overall study: TCRbeta repertoires were sequenced from sorted naive and memory CD4+ and CD8+ T cells before and after allostimulation with regulatory or mature dendritic cells. Summary of the overall study and its limitations: Among the resting subsets, the most alloreactive TCR clonotypes were found in memory CD8+ T cells. Expansion of memory CD8+ clones was induced by allostimulation in both subjects, but more limited expansion appeared to be induced by regulatory dendritic cells than by mature dendritic cells. Repertoires were highly diverse in naive CD4+ and CD8+ T cells, less diverse in memory cells, and most oligoclonal in memory CD8+ cells. Sequencing was done in only a couple of subjects, and the authors reported considerable heterogeneity between individuals in the alloreactive memory CD8+ T cell pool.

In the germline V gene, CDR1 corresponds to SGHVS and CDR2 to FQNEAQ. The CDR3 contains 15 residues, cysteine and phenylalanine counted. The read is trimmed to its CDR3 DNA, 45 bases read in frame from base 1. Compared with germline, V lacks 7 bases and J lacks 4 bases; bases without a gene match: 8. FACS was used to sort CD4+ or CD8+ cells into naive T cells (CD45RA+) and memory T cells (CD45RO+). T cells for TCR sequencing came from two healthy control subjects. Unstimulated sorted T cell subsets served as baseline controls for the mixed lymphocyte reactions. Genomic DNA was extracted with the Qiagen DNeasy Blood & Tissue Kit.

The sequenced sample was memory CD4+ T cells from blood. The sample's cell subset or site label, decoded: CD45RO+ memory T cells. This TCR was sampled from a human donor in good health. The chain links TRBV7-8 with TRBJ1-5; 9 junctional bases match TRBD1. The bases are TGTGCCAGCATGACCGGGACAGGGCCTAATCAGCCCCAGCATTTT. Its protein is CASMTGTGPNQPQHF.